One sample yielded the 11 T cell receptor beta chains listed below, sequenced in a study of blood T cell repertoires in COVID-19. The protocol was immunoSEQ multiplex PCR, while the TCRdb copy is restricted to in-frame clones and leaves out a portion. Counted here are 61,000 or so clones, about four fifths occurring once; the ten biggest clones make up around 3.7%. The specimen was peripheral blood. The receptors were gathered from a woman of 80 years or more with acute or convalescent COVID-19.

The CDR3 nucleotides are TGTGCCAGCAGTTACCGGCGGCTGAACACCGGGGAGCTGTTTTTT. Translating gives CASSYRRLNTGELFF. J is TRBJ2-2 and V is TRBV6-5; no firm D call. Looked up from germline, CDR1 is MNHEY and CDR2 is SVGAGI. The CDR3 contains 15 residues. Trimming stripped 2 bases from V and 1 base from J, with 8 bases between.

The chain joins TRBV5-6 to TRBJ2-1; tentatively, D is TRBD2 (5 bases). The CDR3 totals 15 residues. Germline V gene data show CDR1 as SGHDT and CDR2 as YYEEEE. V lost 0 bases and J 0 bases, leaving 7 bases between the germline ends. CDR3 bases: TGTGCCAGCAGCTTGGGGGGAGACTCCTACAATGAGCAGTTCTTC. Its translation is CASSLGGDSYNEQFF.

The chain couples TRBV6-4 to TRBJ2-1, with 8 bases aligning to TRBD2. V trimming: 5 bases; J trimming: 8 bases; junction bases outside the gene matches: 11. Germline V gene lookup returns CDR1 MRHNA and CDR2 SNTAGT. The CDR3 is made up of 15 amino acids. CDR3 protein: CASSSEAGGWHEQFF. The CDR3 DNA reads TGTGCCAGCAGTTCCGAGGCGGGGGGCTGGCATGAGCAGTTCTTC.

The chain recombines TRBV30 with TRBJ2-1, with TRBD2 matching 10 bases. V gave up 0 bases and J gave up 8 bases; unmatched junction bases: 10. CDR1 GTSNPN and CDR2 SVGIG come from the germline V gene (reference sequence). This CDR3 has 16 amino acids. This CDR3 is CAWSVGSSGSRDEQFF. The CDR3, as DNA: TGTGCCTGGAGTGTAGGGTCTAGCGGGAGTAGGGATGAGCAGTTCTTC.

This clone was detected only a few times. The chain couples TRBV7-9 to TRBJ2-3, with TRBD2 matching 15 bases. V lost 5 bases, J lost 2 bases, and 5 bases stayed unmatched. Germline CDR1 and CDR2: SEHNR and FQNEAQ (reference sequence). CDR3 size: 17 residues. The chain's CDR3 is CASSVGLAGGYTDTQYF. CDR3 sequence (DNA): TGTGCCAGCAGCGTCGGACTAGCGGGAGGGTACACAGATACGCAGTATTTT.

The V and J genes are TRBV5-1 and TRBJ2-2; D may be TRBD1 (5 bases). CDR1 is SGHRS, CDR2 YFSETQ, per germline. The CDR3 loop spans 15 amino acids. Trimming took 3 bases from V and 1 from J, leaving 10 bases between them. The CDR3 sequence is CASSSARGNTGELFF. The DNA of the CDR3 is TGCGCCAGCAGCTCCGCTAGGGGGAACACCGGGGAGCTGTTTTTT.

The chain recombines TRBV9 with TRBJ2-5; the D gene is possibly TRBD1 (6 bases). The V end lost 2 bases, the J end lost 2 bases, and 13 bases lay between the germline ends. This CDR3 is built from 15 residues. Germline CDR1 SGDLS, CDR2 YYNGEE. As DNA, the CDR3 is TGTGCCAGCAGCGTCTCAACAGGGCTGCAAGAGACCCAGTACTTC. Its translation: CASSVSTGLQETQYF.

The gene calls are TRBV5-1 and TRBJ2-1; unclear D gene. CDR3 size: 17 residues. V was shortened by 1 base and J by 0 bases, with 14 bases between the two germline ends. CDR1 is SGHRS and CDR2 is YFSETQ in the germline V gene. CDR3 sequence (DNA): TGCGCCAGCAGCTTGACCAGGCTCAAGAGCTCCTACAATGAGCAGTTCTTC. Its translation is CASSLTRLKSSYNEQFF.

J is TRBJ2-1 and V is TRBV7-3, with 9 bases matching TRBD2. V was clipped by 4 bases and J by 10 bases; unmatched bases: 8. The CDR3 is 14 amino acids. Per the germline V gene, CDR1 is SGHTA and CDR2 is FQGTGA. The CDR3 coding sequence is TGTGCCAGCAGCTCTGGACTAGCGAGGGGAGAGCAGTTCTTC. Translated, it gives CASSSGLARGEQFF.

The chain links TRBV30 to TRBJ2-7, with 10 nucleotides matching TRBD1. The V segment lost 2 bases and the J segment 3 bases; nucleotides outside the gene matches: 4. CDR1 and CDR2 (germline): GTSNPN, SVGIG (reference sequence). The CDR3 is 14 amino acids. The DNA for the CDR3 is TGTGCCTGGAGTCAGGGGGACAGGGGCTACGAGCAGTACTTC. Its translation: CAWSQGDRGYEQYF.

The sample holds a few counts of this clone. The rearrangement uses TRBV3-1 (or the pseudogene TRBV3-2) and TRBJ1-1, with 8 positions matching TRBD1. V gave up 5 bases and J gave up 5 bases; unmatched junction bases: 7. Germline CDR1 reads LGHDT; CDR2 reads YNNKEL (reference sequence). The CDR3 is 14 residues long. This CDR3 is CASSLQTGGTEAFF. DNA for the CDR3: TGTGCCAGCAGCTTACAAACAGGGGGGACTGAAGCTTTCTTT.